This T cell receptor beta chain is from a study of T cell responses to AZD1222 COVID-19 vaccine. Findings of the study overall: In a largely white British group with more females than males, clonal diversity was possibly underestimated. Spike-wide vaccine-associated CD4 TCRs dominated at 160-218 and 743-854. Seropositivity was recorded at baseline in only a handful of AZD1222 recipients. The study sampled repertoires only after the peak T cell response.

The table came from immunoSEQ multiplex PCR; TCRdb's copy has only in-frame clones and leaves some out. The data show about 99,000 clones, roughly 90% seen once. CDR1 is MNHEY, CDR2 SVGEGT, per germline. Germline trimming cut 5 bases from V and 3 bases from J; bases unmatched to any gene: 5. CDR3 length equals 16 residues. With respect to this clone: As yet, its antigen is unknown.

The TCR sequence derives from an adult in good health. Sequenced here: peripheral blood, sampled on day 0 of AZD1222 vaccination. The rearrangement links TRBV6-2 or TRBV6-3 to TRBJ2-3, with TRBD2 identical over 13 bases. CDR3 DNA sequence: TGTGCCAGCAGTCGGACTAGCGGGAGAGGGACAGATACGCAGTATTTT. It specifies CASSRTSGRGTDTQYF.